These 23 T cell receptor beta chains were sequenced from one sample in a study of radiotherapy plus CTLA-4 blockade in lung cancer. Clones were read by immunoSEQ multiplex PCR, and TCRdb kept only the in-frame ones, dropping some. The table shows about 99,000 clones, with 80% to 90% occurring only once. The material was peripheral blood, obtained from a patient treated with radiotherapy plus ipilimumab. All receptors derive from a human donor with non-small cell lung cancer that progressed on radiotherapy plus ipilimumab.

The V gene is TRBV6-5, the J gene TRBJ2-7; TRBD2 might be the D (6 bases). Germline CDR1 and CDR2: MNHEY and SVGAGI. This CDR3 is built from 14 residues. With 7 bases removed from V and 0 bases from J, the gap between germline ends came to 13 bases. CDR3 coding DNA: TGTGCCAGCACCCCGGGGGTGGGCTCCTACGAGCAGTACTTC. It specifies CASTPGVGSYEQYF.

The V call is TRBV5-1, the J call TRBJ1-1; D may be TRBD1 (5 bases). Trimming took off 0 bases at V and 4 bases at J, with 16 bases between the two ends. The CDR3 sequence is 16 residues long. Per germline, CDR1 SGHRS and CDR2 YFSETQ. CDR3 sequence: CASSLAVGGPGTEAFF. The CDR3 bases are TGCGCCAGCAGCTTGGCCGTCGGGGGACCGGGCACTGAAGCTTTCTTT.

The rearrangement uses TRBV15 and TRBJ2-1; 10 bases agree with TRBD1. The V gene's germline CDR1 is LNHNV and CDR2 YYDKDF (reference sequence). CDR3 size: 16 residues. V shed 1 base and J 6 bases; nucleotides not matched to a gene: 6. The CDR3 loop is CATSRGSGTGANEQFF. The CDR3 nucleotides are TGTGCCACCAGCAGAGGGTCCGGGACAGGGGCCAATGAGCAGTTCTTC.

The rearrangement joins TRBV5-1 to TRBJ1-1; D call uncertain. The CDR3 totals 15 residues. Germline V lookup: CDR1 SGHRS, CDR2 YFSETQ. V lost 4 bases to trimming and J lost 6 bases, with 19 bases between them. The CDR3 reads CASSQDVGSGAEAFF. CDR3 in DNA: TGCGCCAGCAGCCAGGACGTGGGCTCAGGCGCTGAAGCTTTCTTT.

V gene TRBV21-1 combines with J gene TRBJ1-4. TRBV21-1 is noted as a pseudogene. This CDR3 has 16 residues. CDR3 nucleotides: TGTGCCAGCAGCAAAAGGTCCACCGGGGTCGAGGAAAAACTGTTTTTT. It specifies CASSKRSTGVEEKLFF.

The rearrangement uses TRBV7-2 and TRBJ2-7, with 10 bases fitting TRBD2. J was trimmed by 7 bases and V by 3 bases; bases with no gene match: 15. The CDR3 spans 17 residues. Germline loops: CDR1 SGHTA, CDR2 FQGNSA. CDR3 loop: CASSLILRGLAGEEQYF. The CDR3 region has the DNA TGTGCCAGCAGCTTGATATTAAGGGGTCTAGCGGGAGAAGAGCAGTACTTC.

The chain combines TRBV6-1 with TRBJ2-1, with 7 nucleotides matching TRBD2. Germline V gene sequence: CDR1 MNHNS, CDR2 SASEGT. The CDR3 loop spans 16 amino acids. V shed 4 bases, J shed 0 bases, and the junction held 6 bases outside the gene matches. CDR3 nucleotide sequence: TGTGCCAGCAGTGGTAGCGGGCCCCACTCCTACAATGAGCAGTTCTTC. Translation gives CASSGSGPHSYNEQFF.

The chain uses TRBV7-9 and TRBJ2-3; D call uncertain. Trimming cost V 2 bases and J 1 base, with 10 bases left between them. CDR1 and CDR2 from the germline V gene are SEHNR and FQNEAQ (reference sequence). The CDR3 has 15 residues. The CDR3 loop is CASSLTDSRTDTQYF. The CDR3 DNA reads TGTGCCAGCAGCTTAACCGACTCTCGCACAGATACGCAGTATTTT.

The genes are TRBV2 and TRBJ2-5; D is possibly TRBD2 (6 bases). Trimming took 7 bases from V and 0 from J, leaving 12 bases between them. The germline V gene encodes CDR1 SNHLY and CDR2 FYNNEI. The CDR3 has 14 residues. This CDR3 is CASNQLANQETQYF. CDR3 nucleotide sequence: TGTGCCAGCAACCAACTAGCAAACCAAGAGACCCAGTACTTC.

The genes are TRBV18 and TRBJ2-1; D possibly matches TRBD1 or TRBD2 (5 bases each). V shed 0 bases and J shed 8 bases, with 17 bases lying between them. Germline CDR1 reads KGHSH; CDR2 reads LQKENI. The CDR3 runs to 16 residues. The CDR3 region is CASSPPSAAGLDEQFF. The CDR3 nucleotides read TGTGCCAGCTCACCACCATCAGCGGCAGGGTTGGATGAGCAGTTCTTC. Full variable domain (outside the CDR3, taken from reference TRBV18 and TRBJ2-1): NAGVMQNPRHLVRRRGQEARLRCSPMKGHSHVYWYRQLPEEGLKFMVYLQKENIIDESGMPKERFSAEFPKEGPSILRIQQVVRGDSAAYFCASSPPSAAGLDEQFFGPGTRLTVL.

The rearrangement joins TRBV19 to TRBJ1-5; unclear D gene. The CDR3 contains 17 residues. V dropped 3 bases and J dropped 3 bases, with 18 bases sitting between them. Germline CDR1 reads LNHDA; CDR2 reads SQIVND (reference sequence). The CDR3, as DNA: TGTGCCAGTAGTATTTCAGAAGATCTTGGGTACAATCAGCCCCAGCATTTT. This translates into CASSISEDLGYNQPQHF.

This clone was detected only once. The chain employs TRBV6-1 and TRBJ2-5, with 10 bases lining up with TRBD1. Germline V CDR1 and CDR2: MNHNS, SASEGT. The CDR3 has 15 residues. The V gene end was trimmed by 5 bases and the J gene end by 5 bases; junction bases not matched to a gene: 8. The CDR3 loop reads CASSFGTGAGETQYF. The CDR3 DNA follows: TGTGCCAGCAGTTTCGGGACAGGGGCGGGGGAGACCCAGTACTTC.

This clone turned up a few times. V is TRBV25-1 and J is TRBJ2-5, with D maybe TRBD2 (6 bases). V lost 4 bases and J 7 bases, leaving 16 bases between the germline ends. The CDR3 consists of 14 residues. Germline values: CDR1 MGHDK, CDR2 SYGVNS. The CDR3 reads CASSGQGGFGTQYF. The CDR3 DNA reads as TGTGCCAGCAGTGGGCAGGGAGGATTTGGGACCCAGTACTTC.

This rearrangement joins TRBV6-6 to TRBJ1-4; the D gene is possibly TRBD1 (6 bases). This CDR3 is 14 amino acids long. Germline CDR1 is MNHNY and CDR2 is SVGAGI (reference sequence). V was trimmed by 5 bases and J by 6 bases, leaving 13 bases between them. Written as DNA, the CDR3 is TGTGCCAGCAGTAAGGGGGGTTGGGATGAAAAACTGTTTTTT. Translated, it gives CASSKGGWDEKLFF.

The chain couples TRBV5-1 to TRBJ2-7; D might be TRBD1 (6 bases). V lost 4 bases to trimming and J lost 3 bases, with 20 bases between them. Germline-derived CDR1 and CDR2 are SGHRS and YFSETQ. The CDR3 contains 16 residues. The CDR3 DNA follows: TGCGCCAGCAGCCCTGGACCGGACAGACCCGACTACGAGCAGTACTTC. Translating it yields CASSPGPDRPDYEQYF. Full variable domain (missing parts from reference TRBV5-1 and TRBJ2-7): KAGVTQTPRYLIKTRGQQVTLSCSPISGHRSVSWYQQTPGQGLQFLFEYFSETQRNKGNFPGRFSGRQFSNSRSEMNVSTLELGDSALYLCASSPGPDRPDYEQYFGPGTRLTVT.

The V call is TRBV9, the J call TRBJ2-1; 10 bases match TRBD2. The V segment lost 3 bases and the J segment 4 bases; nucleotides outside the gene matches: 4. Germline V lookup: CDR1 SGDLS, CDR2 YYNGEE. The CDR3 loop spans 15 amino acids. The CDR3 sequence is CASSGPGLAYNEQFF. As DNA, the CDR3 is TGTGCCAGCAGCGGCCCGGGACTAGCGTACAATGAGCAGTTCTTC.

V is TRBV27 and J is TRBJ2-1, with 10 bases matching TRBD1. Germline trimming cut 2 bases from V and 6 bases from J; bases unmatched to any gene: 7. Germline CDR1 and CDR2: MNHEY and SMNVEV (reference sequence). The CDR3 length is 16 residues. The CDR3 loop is CASSLVSGQGINEQFF. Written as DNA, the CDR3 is TGTGCCAGCAGTTTAGTATCGGGACAGGGGATCAATGAGCAGTTCTTC.

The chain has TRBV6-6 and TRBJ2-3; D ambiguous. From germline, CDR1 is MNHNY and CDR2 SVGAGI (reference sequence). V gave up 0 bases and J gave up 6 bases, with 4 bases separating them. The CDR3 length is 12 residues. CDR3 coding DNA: TGTGCCAGCAGTTACTCCCCGGATACGCAGTATTTT. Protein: CASSYSPDTQYF.

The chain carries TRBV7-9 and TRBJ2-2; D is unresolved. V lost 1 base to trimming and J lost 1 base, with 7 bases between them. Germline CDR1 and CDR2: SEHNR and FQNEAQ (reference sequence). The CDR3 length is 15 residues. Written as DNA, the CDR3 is TGTGCCAGCAGCTTAGGCAGGCAGAACACCGGGGAGCTGTTTTTT. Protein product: CASSLGRQNTGELFF.

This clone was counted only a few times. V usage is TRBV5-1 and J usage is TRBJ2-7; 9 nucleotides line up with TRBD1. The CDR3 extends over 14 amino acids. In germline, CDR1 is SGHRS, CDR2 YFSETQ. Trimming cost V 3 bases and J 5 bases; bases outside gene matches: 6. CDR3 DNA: TGCGCCAGCAGCTCCGGGACAGGGTTGGACGAGCAGTACTTC. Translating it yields CASSSGTGLDEQYF.

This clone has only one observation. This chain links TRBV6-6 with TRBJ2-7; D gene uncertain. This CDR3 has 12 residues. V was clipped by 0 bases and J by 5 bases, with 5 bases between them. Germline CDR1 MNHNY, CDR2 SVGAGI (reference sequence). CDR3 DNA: TGTGCCAGCAGTTACTCAGAGGACGAGCAGTACTTC. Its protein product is CASSYSEDEQYF.

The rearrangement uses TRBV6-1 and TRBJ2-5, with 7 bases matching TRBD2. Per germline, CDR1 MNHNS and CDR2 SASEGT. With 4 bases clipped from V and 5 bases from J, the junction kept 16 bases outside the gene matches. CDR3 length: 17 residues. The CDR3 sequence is CASSAPRAGRAVETQYF. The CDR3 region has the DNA TGTGCCAGCAGTGCTCCGCGAGCGGGGAGGGCCGTCGAGACCCAGTACTTC.

The CDR3 DNA sequence: TGTGCCAGCAGTGGGCCAGCGATTTCTGAAGCTTTCTTT. It is translated as CASSGPAISEAFF. The gene calls are TRBV2 and TRBJ1-1; unclear D gene. Germline loops: CDR1 SNHLY, CDR2 FYNNEI. The CDR3 consists of 13 residues. The V end was cut by 4 bases, the J end by 6 bases, with 12 bases between.